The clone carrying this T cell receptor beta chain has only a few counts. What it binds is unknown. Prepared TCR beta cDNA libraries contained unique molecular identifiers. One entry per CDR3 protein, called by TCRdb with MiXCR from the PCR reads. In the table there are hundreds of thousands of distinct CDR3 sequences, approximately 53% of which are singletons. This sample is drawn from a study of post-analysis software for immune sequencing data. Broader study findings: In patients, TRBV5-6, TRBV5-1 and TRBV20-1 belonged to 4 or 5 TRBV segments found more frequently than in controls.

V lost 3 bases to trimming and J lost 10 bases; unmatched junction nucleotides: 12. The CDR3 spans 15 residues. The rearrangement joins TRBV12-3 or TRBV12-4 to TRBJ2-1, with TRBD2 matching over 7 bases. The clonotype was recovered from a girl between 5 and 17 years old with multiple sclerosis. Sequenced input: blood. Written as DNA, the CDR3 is TGTGCCAGCAGTTTTTCTAGCGGCGTAATTATGGAGCAGTTCTTC. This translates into CASSFSSGVIMEQFF.